This T cell receptor beta chain is drawn from a study of T-cell memory formation after mild COVID-19. Whole-study context: TCR clustering was largely donor specific.

Notes on the study in general: CD4/CD8 balance held among clones contracting day 15 to 85, and later expanders leaned CD4+. Contracting CD4+ clones lay largely in CM and EM, with CD8+ ones residing in EMRA. In pre-infection memory, a portion of responding clones appeared, which suggested that cross-reactive memory joined.

As concerns this clonotype: What it binds is unknown.

The CDR3 consists of 16 residues. Germline loops: CDR1 GTSNPN, CDR2 SVGIG (reference sequence). V shed 3 bases and J shed 10 bases, with 22 bases lying between them. TCRdb redid the calling of the 5' RACE reads with MiXCR, one entry per CDR3 protein. The data contain about 40,000 distinct CDR3 sequences, about 6.1% of them singletons. The specimen was PBMCs or a T cell subset sorted from them (not recorded which). V is TRBV30 and J is TRBJ1-6, with D possibly being TRBD1 (5 bases). The TCR was taken from an adult who had mild COVID-19 (a few samples of this study predate the infection). Cell type and time point are not known. The CDR3: CAWRVAGTQFGSPLHF. The CDR3 nucleotides read TGTGCCTGGAGGGTGGCAGGGACCCAATTTGGATCACCCCTCCACTTT. The variable domain in full, completed from reference TRBV30 and TRBJ1-6, reads SQTIHQWPATLVQPVGSPLSLECTVEGTSNPNLYWYRQAAGRGLQLLFYSVGIGQISSEVPQNLSASRPQDRQFILSSKKLLLSDSGFYLCAWRVAGTQFGSPLHFGNGTRLTVT.